The 22 T cell receptor beta chains below come from one sample, sequenced in a study of cytomegalovirus exposure and HLA in healthy donors (dated by TCRdb to 2015 to 2018). Library preparation was by the immunoSEQ multiplex PCR assay. For the multiplex PCR, a mixture combining 60 forward primers for TCR Vbeta segments and 13 reverse primers for TCR Jbeta segments was used. Here the immuneACCESS table is served through TCRdb, limited to in-frame sequences with V and J called. Missing clones are a known gap in these copies; in checked studies unresolved V genes cover under half, and the rest lacks a known reason. The sample contains about 95,000 clones, roughly 82% of them found a single time. The top ten constitute about 3.4% of the sample. Sample: PBMCs. All receptors derive from a man aged 25 to 45 in good health and CMV-seropositive.

V is TRBV6-5 and J is TRBJ2-2, with 11 bases aligning to TRBD2. Germline CDR1 and CDR2: MNHEY and SVGAGI. This CDR3 has 15 amino acids. With V trimmed by 4 bases and J by 3 bases, 1 base remained unmatched. CDR3 coding DNA: TGTGCCAGCAGTTGGGGACTAGCGGACACCGGGGAGCTGTTTTTT. Amino acid sequence: CASSWGLADTGELFF.

The rearrangement links TRBV6-5 to TRBJ2-5, with D possibly being TRBD2 (7 bases). The germline V gene encodes CDR1 MNHEY and CDR2 SVGAGI. Trimming removed 6 bases from V and 2 bases from J, with 16 bases in between. The CDR3 contains 15 residues. The CDR3 DNA reads TGTGCCAGCAGCTATGGGGGGGCAGGACAAGAGACCCAGTACTTC. Protein product: CASSYGGAGQETQYF.

CDR3 region: CASSYGPQGNYEQYF. The DNA for the CDR3 is TGTGCCAGCAGTTACGGGCCACAGGGGAACTACGAGCAGTACTTC. The V gene is TRBV6-5, the J gene TRBJ2-7; 7 bases align to TRBD1. Unmatched junction bases numbered 7, after V lost 2 bases and J lost 3 bases. In germline, CDR1 is MNHEY, CDR2 SVGAGI. This CDR3 is 15 amino acids long.

This clone has a handful of counts. The chain joins TRBV28 to TRBJ2-1; no reliable D call. The CDR3 runs to 11 residues. Deletions cut 6 bases from V and 10 bases from J, with 10 bases between. Germline loops: CDR1 MDHEN, CDR2 SYDVKM. The CDR3 protein is CASRATTEQFF. CDR3 in DNA: TGTGCCAGCAGGGCAACCACGGAGCAGTTCTTC.

The chain joins TRBV29-1 to TRBJ2-7, with 11 bases identical to TRBD2. Looked up from germline, CDR1 is SQVTM and CDR2 is ANQGSEA. Trimming cost V 3 bases and J 1 base; bases outside gene matches: 8. The CDR3 runs to 16 residues. CDR3 amino acids: CSVEVPTSGTSYEQYF. CDR3 DNA: TGCAGCGTTGAGGTCCCGACTAGCGGGACATCCTACGAGCAGTACTTC.

The chain uses TRBV11-2 and TRBJ2-2; 7 bases map to TRBD2. This CDR3 spans 16 amino acids. After removal of 6 bases from V and 8 bases from J, the junction contained 15 bases not matched to a gene. The germline V gene encodes CDR1 SGHAT and CDR2 FQNNGV. CDR3 nucleotide sequence: TGTGCCAGCAGTCCCACGCTCGCGGGAGCATCGGGGGAGCTGTTTTTT. This translates into CASSPTLAGASGELFF.

In DNA, the CDR3 is TGTGCCAGCACCCAGACAGGGGATAGCAATCAGCCCCAGCATTTT. This sequence encodes CASTQTGDSNQPQHF. The chain links TRBV28 to TRBJ1-5; 8 bases line up with TRBD1. Per the germline V gene, CDR1 is MDHEN and CDR2 is SYDVKM. This CDR3 is 15 amino acids long. V trimming: 7 bases; J trimming: 0 bases; junction bases outside the gene matches: 5.

The CDR3 nucleotides are TGTGCCAGCAGTTTTTTCCGCGGGACCTCGAACACCGGGGAGCTGTTTTTT. Translating gives CASSFFRGTSNTGELFF. V usage is TRBV27 and J usage is TRBJ2-2; maybe TRBD2 (6 bases). The length of the CDR3 is 17 residues. In germline, CDR1 is MNHEY, CDR2 SMNVEV (reference sequence). V shed 3 bases and J shed 0 bases, with 14 bases lying between them.

The V and J genes are TRBV20-1 and TRBJ2-1; D is possibly TRBD2 (6 bases). The CDR3 runs to 11 residues. The V and J ends lost 6 bases and 6 bases respectively, with 9 bases between them. Per germline, CDR1 DFQATT and CDR2 SNEGSKA (reference sequence). The CDR3: CSALGGNEQFF. The DNA for the CDR3 is TGCAGTGCCCTGGGGGGCAATGAGCAGTTCTTC.

In this sample, this clone turned up a few times. The chain employs TRBV28 and TRBJ2-7; D is unresolved. The ends were cut back, 3 bases at V and 0 bases at J, with 21 bases in the middle. The CDR3 is 18 amino acids. Germline loops: CDR1 MDHEN, CDR2 SYDVKM. CDR3 sequence: CASSFWRLERRSSYEQYF. In DNA, the CDR3 is TGTGCCAGCAGTTTCTGGCGATTGGAGCGAAGGAGCTCCTACGAGCAGTACTTC.

The V and J genes are TRBV14 and TRBJ2-5, with 8 bases fitting TRBD1. Germline-derived CDR1 and CDR2 are SGHDN and FVKESK. CDR3 size: 17 residues. With 3 bases clipped from V and 11 bases from J, the junction kept 20 bases outside the gene matches. This CDR3 reads CASSHEIGQGKSREQYF. In DNA form, the CDR3 reads TGTGCCAGCAGCCATGAAATCGGACAGGGCAAGTCAAGGGAGCAGTACTTC.

The chain has TRBV9 and TRBJ2-1; TRBD2 agrees at 8 bases. The CDR3 covers 17 residues. J gave up 2 bases and V 3 bases, and 10 bases lay outside the gene matches. Germline V CDR1 and CDR2: SGDLS, YYNGEE. Here the CDR3 DNA reads TGTGCCAGCAGCGCGACGCATACAGCGGGAGCCTACAATGAGCAGTTCTTC. Translation: CASSATHTAGAYNEQFF. The complete variable domain, with remaining parts taken from reference TRBV9 and TRBJ2-1, reads DSGVTQTPKHLITATGQRVTLRCSPRSGDLSVYWYQQSLDQGLQFLIQYYNGEERAKGNILERFSAQQFPDLHSELNLSSLELGDSALYFCASSATHTAGAYNEQFFGPGTRLTVL.

This CDR3 is CASSSGLAGVYNEQFF. The CDR3 bases are TGTGCCAGCAGTTCCGGACTAGCGGGTGTCTACAATGAGCAGTTCTTC. The V and J genes are TRBV6-5 and TRBJ2-1; 11 bases match TRBD2. After removal of 4 bases from V and 3 bases from J, the junction contained 5 bases not matched to a gene. Per the germline V gene, CDR1 is MNHEY and CDR2 is SVGAGI. The CDR3 extends over 16 amino acids.

The chain uses TRBV10-2 and TRBJ1-2; no clear D. V gave up 5 bases and J gave up 2 bases, with 9 bases separating them. Germline lookup yields CDR1 WSHSY and CDR2 SAAADI. The CDR3 has 13 amino acids. This CDR3 reads CASSPSYNYGYTF. Here the CDR3 DNA reads TGCGCCAGCAGTCCCAGTTACAACTATGGCTACACCTTC.

This chain connects TRBV7-2 to TRBJ2-3, with D possibly being TRBD2 (6 bases). The germline V and J ends were trimmed by 0 bases and 4 bases, with 14 bases remaining between them. The germline gives CDR1 SGHTA, CDR2 FQGNSA. The CDR3 length is 16 residues. CDR3 nucleotides: TGTGCCAGCAGCTTAGCGGGGTTCGGGAGATCAGATACGCAGTATTTT. Protein: CASSLAGFGRSDTQYF.

The chain has TRBV14 and TRBJ2-7, with unresolved D. Germline CDR1 SGHDN, CDR2 FVKESK. CDR3 size: 11 residues. With 2 bases removed from V and 4 bases from J, the gap between germline ends came to 3 bases. CDR3 in DNA: TGTGCCAGCAGCCAACTTTACGAGCAGTACTTC. Protein sequence: CASSQLYEQYF.

This chain links TRBV9 with TRBJ2-2; 10 bases are shared with TRBD2. The CDR3 consists of 16 residues. V was clipped by 0 bases and J by 4 bases; unmatched bases: 3. Germline V gene lookup returns CDR1 SGDLS and CDR2 YYNGEE. This chain's CDR3 is CASSVVSGRVTGELFF. The CDR3 nucleotides read TGTGCCAGCAGCGTAGTGAGCGGGAGGGTCACCGGGGAGCTGTTTTTT.

The genes are TRBV25-1 and TRBJ1-3; D possibly corresponds to TRBD1 (6 bases). Germline CDR1 MGHDK, CDR2 SYGVNS. The length of the CDR3 is 16 residues. Deletions cut 3 bases from V and 0 bases from J, with 12 bases between. The CDR3 loop reads CASSDPDSPSGNTIYF. The CDR3 DNA follows: TGTGCCAGCAGTGATCCGGACAGCCCCTCTGGAAACACCATATATTTT.

This clone was observed a single time. The J gene is TRBJ2-2, the V gene TRBV7-6; 7 nucleotides match TRBD1. This CDR3 is built from 16 residues. Germline V gene sequence: CDR1 SGHVS, CDR2 FNYEAQ. Trimming took 4 bases from V and 6 from J; bases not matched to a gene: 11. Written as DNA, the CDR3 is TGTGCCAGCAGCTCAGGACAGGTTTTGTCCCCCGGGGAGCTGTTTTTT. This encodes CASSSGQVLSPGELFF. Variable domain in full (rest from reference TRBV7-6 and TRBJ2-2): GAGVSQSPRYKVTKRGQDVALRCDPISGHVSLYWYRQALGQGPEFLTYFNYEAQQDKSGLPNDRFSAERPEGSISTLTIQRTEQRDSAMYRCASSSGQVLSPGELFFGEGSRLTVL.

The chain has TRBV6-5 and TRBJ1-2, with D tentatively TRBD1 (5 bases). V was shortened by 5 bases and J by 5 bases, with 15 bases between the two germline ends. This CDR3 has 14 amino acids. Germline-derived CDR1 and CDR2 are MNHEY and SVGAGI. CDR3 amino acids: CASSDTGAQYGYTF. As DNA, the CDR3 is TGTGCCAGCAGTGACACAGGAGCCCAATATGGCTACACCTTC.

This clone occurred once. The V and J genes are TRBV7-9 and TRBJ1-3; D unclear. Germline-derived CDR1 and CDR2 are SEHNR and FQNEAQ (reference sequence). Trimming took off 4 bases at V and 8 bases at J, with 18 bases between the two ends. This CDR3 has 15 residues. The CDR3 reads CASSSSSVAGDTIYF. CDR3 sequence (DNA): TGTGCCAGCAGCTCCTCATCGGTAGCGGGAGACACCATATATTTT.

V usage is TRBV6-5 and J usage is TRBJ2-5, with 8 bases that match TRBD2. The CDR3 has 16 residues. Germline CDR1 MNHEY, CDR2 SVGAGI. V was pared by 0 bases and J by 7 bases, with 10 bases of the junction left unmatched. Here the CDR3 reads CASSYSGLGGWVTQYF. CDR3 in DNA: TGTGCCAGCAGTTACTCGGGACTAGGGGGATGGGTGACCCAGTACTTC.